This T cell receptor beta chain was recovered during a study of cytomegalovirus exposure and HLA in healthy donors. Notes on the study in general: Later on, a genetic analysis was performed. It linked a missense variant in DCLRE1C with V- and J-gene trimming of TCR beta. Some public TCRs appeared in many individuals, while most sequences were rare. A later analysis found common viral pathogens apparently linked to several of the most significant clusters.

The PCR employed 60 Vbeta primers together with 13 Jbeta primers. Using immunoSEQ multiplex PCR, the repertoire was profiled, and TCRdb retains in-frame clones only, with some absent. The table has about 160,000 clones, over 60% seen once. For this clone: No antigen is known for it.

V lost 6 bases and J 3 bases, leaving 15 bases between the germline ends. This CDR3 is built from 15 residues. Germline loops: CDR1 MNHEY, CDR2 SVGAGI. Whereas donors were nominally healthy upon sampling, unrecorded immune exposures were probable. The sample was PBMCs. This TCR was sampled from a woman aged 18-30 years in good health and CMV-seronegative. J is TRBJ1-3 and V is TRBV6-5; TRBD1 is a possible D gene (6 bases). In DNA, the CDR3 is TGTGCCAGCAGCCGAAACAGGGAATATGGAAACACCATATATTTT. This codes for CASSRNREYGNTIYF.